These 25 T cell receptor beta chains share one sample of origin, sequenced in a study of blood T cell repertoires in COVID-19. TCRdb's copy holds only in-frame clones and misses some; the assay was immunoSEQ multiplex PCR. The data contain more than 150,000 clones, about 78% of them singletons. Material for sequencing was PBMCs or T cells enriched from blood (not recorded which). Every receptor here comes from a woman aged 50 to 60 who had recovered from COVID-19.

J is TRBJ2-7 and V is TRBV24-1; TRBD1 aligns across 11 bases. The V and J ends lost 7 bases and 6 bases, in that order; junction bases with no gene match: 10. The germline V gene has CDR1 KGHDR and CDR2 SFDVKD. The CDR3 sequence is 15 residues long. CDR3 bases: TGTGCCACCAGCGTCGGGACAGGGGGTCGAGGCGAGCAGTACTTC. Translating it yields CATSVGTGGRGEQYF.

Written as DNA, the CDR3 is TGTGCCAGCAGCCAACAGGGGTTCGGCACTGAAGCTTTCTTT. Translation gives CASSQQGFGTEAFF. This rearrangement joins TRBV27 to TRBJ1-1; 7 positions agree with TRBD1. With 6 bases clipped from V and 4 bases from J, the junction kept 8 bases outside the gene matches. Germline V lookup: CDR1 MNHEY, CDR2 SMNVEV (reference sequence). The CDR3 extends over 14 amino acids.

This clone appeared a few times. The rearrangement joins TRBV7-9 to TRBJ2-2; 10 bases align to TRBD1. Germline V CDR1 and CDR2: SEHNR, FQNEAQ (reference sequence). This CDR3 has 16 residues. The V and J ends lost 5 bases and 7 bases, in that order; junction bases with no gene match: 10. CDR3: CASSHSGTGDIGELFF. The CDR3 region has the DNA TGTGCCAGCAGCCATTCCGGGACAGGGGACATCGGGGAGCTGTTTTTT.

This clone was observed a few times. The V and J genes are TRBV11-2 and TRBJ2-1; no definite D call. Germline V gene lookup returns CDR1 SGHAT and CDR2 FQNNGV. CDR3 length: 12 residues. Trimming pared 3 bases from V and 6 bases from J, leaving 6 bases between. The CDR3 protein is CASSFIFNEQFF. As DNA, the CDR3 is TGTGCCAGCAGCTTTATATTCAATGAGCAGTTCTTC.

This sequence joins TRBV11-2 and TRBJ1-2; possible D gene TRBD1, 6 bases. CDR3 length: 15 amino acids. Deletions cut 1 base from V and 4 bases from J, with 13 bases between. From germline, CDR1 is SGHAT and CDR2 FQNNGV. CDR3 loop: CASSLARGSGYGYTF. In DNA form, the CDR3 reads TGTGCCAGCAGCTTAGCGAGGGGGTCGGGCTATGGCTACACCTTC.

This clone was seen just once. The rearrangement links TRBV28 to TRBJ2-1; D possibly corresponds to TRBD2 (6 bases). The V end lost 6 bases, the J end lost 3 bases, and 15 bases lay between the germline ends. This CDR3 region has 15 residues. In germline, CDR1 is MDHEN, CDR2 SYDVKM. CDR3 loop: CASRPRESYYNEQFF. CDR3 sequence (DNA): TGTGCCAGCAGGCCACGGGAGTCTTACTACAATGAGCAGTTCTTC.

CDR3 DNA: TGTGCCACCAGTGAGACCCAGGGGAAGACGGATCAGCCCCAGCATTTT. Translating it yields CATSETQGKTDQPQHF. This rearrangement joins TRBV24-1 to TRBJ1-5; a weak D match, TRBD1 (6 bases). Per germline, CDR1 KGHDR and CDR2 SFDVKD. V dropped 4 bases and J dropped 5 bases, with 17 bases sitting between them. The CDR3 sequence is 16 residues long.

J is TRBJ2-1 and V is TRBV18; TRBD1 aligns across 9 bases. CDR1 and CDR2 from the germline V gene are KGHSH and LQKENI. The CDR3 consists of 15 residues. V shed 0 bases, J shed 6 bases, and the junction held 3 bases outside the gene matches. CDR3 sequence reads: CASSPPGTGLNEQFF. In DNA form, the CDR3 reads TGTGCCAGCTCACCACCGGGGACAGGGCTCAATGAGCAGTTCTTC. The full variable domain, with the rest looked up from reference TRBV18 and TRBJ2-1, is NAGVMQNPRHLVRRRGQEARLRCSPMKGHSHVYWYRQLPEEGLKFMVYLQKENIIDESGMPKERFSAEFPKEGPSILRIQQVVRGDSAAYFCASSPPGTGLNEQFFGPGTRLTVL.

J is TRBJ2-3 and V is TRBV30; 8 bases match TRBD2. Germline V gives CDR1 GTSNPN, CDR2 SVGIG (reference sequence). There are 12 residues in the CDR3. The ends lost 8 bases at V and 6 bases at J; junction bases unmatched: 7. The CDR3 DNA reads TGTGCCAGAGCGGGAGCGGGGGATACGCAGTATTTT. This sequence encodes CARAGAGDTQYF.

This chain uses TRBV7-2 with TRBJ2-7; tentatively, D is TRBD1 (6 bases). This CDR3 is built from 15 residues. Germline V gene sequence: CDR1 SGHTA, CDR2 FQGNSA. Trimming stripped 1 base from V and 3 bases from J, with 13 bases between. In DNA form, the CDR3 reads TGTGCCAGCAGCTTAGGAGGTGGACAGAGCTACGAGCAGTACTTC. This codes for CASSLGGGQSYEQYF.

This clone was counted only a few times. For the CDR3, the DNA is TGTGCCAGCAGTTGGGGACACAGGAACACTGAAGCTTTCTTT. It encodes CASSWGHRNTEAFF. This chain joins TRBV6-5 and TRBJ1-1, with D possibly matching TRBD1 (6 bases). CDR1 and CDR2 from the germline V gene are MNHEY and SVGAGI. V was cut by 4 bases and J by 1 base, with 10 bases left in between. The CDR3 loop spans 14 amino acids.

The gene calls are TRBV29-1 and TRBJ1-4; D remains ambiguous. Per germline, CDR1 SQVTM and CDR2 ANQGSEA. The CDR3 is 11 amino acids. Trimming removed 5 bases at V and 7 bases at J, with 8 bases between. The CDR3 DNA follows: TGCAGCGTTCAGCCGGGTGAAAAACTGTTTTTT. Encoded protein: CSVQPGEKLFF.

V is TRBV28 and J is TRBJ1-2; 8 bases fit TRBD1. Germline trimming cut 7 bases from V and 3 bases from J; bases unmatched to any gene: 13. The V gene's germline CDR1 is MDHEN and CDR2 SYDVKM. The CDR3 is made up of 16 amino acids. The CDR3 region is CASKGAEDRAYYGYTF. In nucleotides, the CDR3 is TGTGCCAGCAAGGGGGCGGAGGACAGGGCGTACTATGGCTACACCTTC.

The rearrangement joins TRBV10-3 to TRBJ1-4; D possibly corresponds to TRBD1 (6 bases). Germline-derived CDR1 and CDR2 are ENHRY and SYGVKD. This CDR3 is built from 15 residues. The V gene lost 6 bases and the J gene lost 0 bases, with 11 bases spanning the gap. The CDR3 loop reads CAIRQQGSTNEKLFF. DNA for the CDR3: TGTGCCATCAGGCAACAGGGTTCAACTAATGAAAAACTGTTTTTT.

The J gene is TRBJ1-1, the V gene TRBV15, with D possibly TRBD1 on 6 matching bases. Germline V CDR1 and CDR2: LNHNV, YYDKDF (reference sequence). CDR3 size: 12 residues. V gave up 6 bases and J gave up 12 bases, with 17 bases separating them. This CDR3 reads CATSNRTVRTFF. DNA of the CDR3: TGTGCCACCAGTAACCGGACAGTGCGAACTTTCTTT.

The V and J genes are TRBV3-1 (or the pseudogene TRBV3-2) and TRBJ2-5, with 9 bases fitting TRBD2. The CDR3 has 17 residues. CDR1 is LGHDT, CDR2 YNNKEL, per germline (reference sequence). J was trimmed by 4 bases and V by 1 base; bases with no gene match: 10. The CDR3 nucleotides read TGTGCCAGCAGCCAAGGCGGGGGGGGAAACCCGCGAGAGACCCAGTACTTC. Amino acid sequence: CASSQGGGGNPRETQYF.

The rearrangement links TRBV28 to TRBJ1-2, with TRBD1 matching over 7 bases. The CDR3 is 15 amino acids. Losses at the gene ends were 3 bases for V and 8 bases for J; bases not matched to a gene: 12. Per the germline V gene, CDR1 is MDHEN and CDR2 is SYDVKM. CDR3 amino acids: CASSFLSEGAFGYTF. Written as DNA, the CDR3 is TGTGCCAGCAGTTTCTTATCGGAGGGGGCATTCGGCTACACCTTC.

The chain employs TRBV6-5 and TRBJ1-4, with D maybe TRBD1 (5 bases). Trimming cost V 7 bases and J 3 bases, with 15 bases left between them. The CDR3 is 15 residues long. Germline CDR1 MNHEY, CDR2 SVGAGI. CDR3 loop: CASIRGQASNEKLFF. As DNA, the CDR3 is TGTGCCAGCATAAGGGGCCAGGCCTCTAATGAAAAACTGTTTTTT.

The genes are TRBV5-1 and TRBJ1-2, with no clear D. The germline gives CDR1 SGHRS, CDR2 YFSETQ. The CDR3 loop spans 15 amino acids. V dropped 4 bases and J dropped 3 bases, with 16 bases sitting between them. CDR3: CASSPQGGPDYGYTF. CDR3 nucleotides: TGCGCCAGCAGCCCCCAAGGAGGGCCAGACTATGGCTACACCTTC. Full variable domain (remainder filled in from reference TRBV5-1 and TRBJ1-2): KAGVTQTPRYLIKTRGQQVTLSCSPISGHRSVSWYQQTPGQGLQFLFEYFSETQRNKGNFPGRFSGRQFSNSRSEMNVSTLELGDSALYLCASSPQGGPDYGYTFGSGTRLTVV.

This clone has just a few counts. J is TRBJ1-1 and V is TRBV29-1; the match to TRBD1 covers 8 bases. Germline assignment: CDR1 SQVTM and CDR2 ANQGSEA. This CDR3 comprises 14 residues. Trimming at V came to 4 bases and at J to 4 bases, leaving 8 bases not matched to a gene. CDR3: CSVARQGKGTEAFF. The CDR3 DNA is TGCAGCGTTGCCAGACAGGGGAAGGGCACTGAAGCTTTCTTT.

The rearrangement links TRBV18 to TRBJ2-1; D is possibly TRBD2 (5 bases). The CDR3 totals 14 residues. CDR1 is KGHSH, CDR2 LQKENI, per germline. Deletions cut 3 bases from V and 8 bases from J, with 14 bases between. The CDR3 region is CASSPARWGDEQFF. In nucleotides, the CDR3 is TGTGCCAGCTCACCGGCTAGGTGGGGAGATGAGCAGTTCTTC.

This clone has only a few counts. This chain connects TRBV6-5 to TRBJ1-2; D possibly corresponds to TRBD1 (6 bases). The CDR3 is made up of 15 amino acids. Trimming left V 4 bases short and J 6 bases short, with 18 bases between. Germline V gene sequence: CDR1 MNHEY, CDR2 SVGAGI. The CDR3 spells CASSSRNREKDGYTF. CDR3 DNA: TGTGCCAGCAGTTCGAGAAACAGGGAGAAGGATGGCTACACCTTC.

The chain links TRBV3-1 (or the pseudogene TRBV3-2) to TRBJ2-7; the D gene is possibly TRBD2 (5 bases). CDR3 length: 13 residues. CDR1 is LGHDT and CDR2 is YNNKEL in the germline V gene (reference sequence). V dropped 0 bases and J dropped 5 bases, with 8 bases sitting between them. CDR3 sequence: CASSQEGGHEQYF. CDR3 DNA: TGTGCCAGCAGCCAAGAAGGAGGTCACGAGCAGTACTTC.

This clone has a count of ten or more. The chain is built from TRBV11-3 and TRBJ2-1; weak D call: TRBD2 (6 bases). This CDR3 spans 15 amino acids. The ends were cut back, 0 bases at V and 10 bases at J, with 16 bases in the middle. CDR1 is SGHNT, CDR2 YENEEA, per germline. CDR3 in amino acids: CASSLDEGPGLEQFF. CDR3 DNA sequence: TGTGCCAGCAGCTTAGATGAAGGCCCGGGACTCGAGCAGTTCTTC.

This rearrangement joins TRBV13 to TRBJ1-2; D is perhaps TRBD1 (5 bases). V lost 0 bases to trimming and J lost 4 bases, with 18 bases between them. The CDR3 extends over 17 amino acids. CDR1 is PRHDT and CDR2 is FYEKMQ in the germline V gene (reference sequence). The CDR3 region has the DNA TGTGCCAGCAGCTTAGGGCTAGGGGCCTCGAAGGGCTATGGCTACACCTTC. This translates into CASSLGLGASKGYGYTF.